Below are 26 T cell receptor beta chains sequenced from a single sample in a study of blood T cells in healthy people across ages (dated by TCRdb to about 2015). The library was prepared using 5' RACE. Reads for this sample came from an Illumina HiSeq 2500. The second PCR ran for about 6 to 12 cycles and used a J-beta primer mix along with a sample-barcoded 5' primer. The raw public reads went through TCRdb reprocessing: fastp at Q25, MiXCR clone calling, in-frame beta chains kept. Rows are unified per CDR3 protein, each entry keeping the most common DNA and genes. The sample includes hundreds of thousands of distinct CDR3 sequences, with roughly 41% observed a single time. The ten top clones hold less than 25% of the sample. The sequencing input was blood. Receptors were obtained from a woman aged 55-70 years in good health.

The chain carries TRBV6-1 and TRBJ2-1; D is possibly TRBD1 (5 bases). The CDR3 sequence is 16 residues long. The V gene's germline CDR1 is MNHNS and CDR2 SASEGT. V was shortened by 0 bases and J by 0 bases, with 9 bases between the two germline ends. The CDR3 DNA follows: TGTGCCAGCAGTGAAGCTTTTGGGGCCTCCTACAATGAGCAGTTCTTC. Its protein product is CASSEAFGASYNEQFF.

The chain carries TRBV29-1 and TRBJ2-5, with 10 bases fitting TRBD2. Looked up from germline, CDR1 is SQVTM and CDR2 is ANQGSEA. Trimming at V came to 7 bases and at J to 11 bases, leaving 13 bases not matched to a gene. This CDR3 is built from 13 residues. The DNA for the CDR3 is TGCAGCGCCACTAGCGGGAATAACAATGAGCAGTACTTC. This encodes CSATSGNNNEQYF.

This chain uses TRBV7-9 with TRBJ2-1; D possibly corresponds to TRBD2 (6 bases). V was cut by 1 base and J by 6 bases, with 10 bases left in between. Germline loops: CDR1 SEHNR, CDR2 FQNEAQ (reference sequence). The CDR3 contains 14 residues. CDR3 region: CASSLESGSNEQFF. DNA of the CDR3: TGTGCCAGCAGCTTAGAGTCCGGGAGCAATGAGCAGTTCTTC.

The chain couples TRBV4-3 to TRBJ2-3, with 8 bases aligning to TRBD2. Germline values: CDR1 LGHNA, CDR2 YSLEER. The V and J ends lost 1 base and 10 bases, in that order; junction bases with no gene match: 4. This CDR3 has 13 residues. CDR3 bases: TGCGCCAGCAGCCAAGGACTACTAGCGGCGCAGTATTTT. Protein product: CASSQGLLAAQYF.

There are a few counts of this clonotype. In DNA form, the CDR3 reads TGTGCCAGCAGCCCACCAGCGGGGCGTACGTACCAAGAGACCCAGTACTTC. It yields the protein CASSPPAGRTYQETQYF. This chain uses TRBV7-9 with TRBJ2-5, with 7 bases lining up with TRBD2. V was pared by 5 bases and J by 0 bases, with 12 bases of the junction left unmatched. Germline CDR1 and CDR2: SEHNR and FQNEAQ (reference sequence). This CDR3 is 17 amino acids long.

The sample holds a few counts of this clonotype. The V call is TRBV5-5, the J call TRBJ2-7; TRBD1 agrees at 8 bases. The trim removed 0 bases at V and 3 bases at J, leaving 8 bases unmatched. In germline, CDR1 is SGHKS, CDR2 YYEKEE (reference sequence). This CDR3 contains 16 residues. CDR3 sequence: CASSLDITGGSYEQYF. The CDR3 coding sequence is TGTGCCAGCAGCTTGGATATAACAGGGGGAAGCTACGAGCAGTACTTC.

The sample holds a few counts of this clonotype. The chain is built from TRBV24-1 and TRBJ1-2; D is unresolved. This CDR3 has 13 residues. Trimming stripped 4 bases from V and 4 bases from J, with 9 bases between. From germline, CDR1 is KGHDR and CDR2 SFDVKD. The CDR3 loop is CATSDGNFYGYTF. CDR3 nucleotide sequence: TGTGCCACCAGTGACGGGAATTTCTATGGCTACACCTTC.

CDR3 sequence reads: CASSDPGAGDETQYF. The CDR3 nucleotides read TGCGCCAGCAGTGACCCCGGGGCGGGTGACGAGACCCAGTACTTC. J is TRBJ2-5 and V is TRBV10-1; D could derive from TRBD1 or TRBD2 (5 bases each). The germline V gene has CDR1 WNHNN and CDR2 SYGVQD (reference sequence). V lost 3 bases to trimming and J lost 5 bases, with 16 bases between them. CDR3 length: 15 residues.

Details on this clonotype: A read error may explain this, as a much larger clone is one base away. The chain uses TRBV12-3 or TRBV12-4 and TRBJ2-5; the D gene is possibly TRBD2 (6 bases). This CDR3 contains 14 residues. V lost 0 bases and J 11 bases, leaving 16 bases between the germline ends. CDR3 loop: CASSLAGTVNEQYF. The CDR3 DNA sequence: TGTGCCAGCAGTTTAGCGGGGACTGTCAATGAGCAGTACTTC.

This clonotype was seen a few times. J is TRBJ2-3 and V is TRBV6-5; TRBD2 matches at 7 bases. CDR1 and CDR2 (germline): MNHEY, SVGAGI. The junction had 7 bases not matched to a gene; V was cut back by 6 bases and J by 1 base. This CDR3 is built from 15 residues. In DNA, the CDR3 is TGTGCCAGCAGGAAACCCGCGGGGGGCACAGATACGCAGTATTTT. Protein sequence: CASRKPAGGTDTQYF.

This clonotype has only a few counts. The chain employs TRBV7-2 and TRBJ2-7, with D tentatively TRBD1 or TRBD2 (6 bases each). The germline V and J ends were trimmed by 5 bases and 3 bases, with 14 bases remaining between them. Germline V gene lookup returns CDR1 SGHTA and CDR2 FQGNSA. The CDR3 has 14 amino acids. CDR3 nucleotide sequence: TGTGCCAGCAGCCACTCGGGGGCAAGCTACGAGCAGTACTTC. Amino acids: CASSHSGASYEQYF.

The chain links TRBV28 to TRBJ2-7; 15 bases map to TRBD2. The V gene end was trimmed by 4 bases and the J gene end by 7 bases; junction bases not matched to a gene: 26. The CDR3 consists of 22 residues. Germline CDR1 MDHEN, CDR2 SYDVKM. The CDR3 DNA is TGTGCCAGCAGTTGGCGAGGGACTAGCGGGAGGACGGCACAGAGCTCCTACAATGAGCAGTACTTC. As protein: CASSWRGTSGRTAQSSYNEQYF.

This clonotype showed up just once. V usage is TRBV20-1 and J usage is TRBJ2-1, with a weak D call TRBD2 (6 bases). The CDR3 sequence is 14 residues long. Germline V lookup: CDR1 DFQATT, CDR2 SNEGSKA (reference sequence). CDR3 sequence: CSATSRGDYNEQFF. The CDR3 DNA reads as TGCAGCGCCACCTCGCGGGGAGATTACAATGAGCAGTTCTTC.

V gene TRBV7-9 combines with J gene TRBJ2-1; D is tentatively TRBD1 or TRBD2 (6 bases each). Germline values: CDR1 SEHNR, CDR2 FQNEAQ (reference sequence). The length of the CDR3 is 13 residues. V was cut by 2 bases and J by 10 bases, with 12 bases left in between. The CDR3 nucleotides read TGTGCCAGCAGCTTACTAGGGGGGAAGGAGCAGTTCTTC. Translating it yields CASSLLGGKEQFF.

This clonotype appeared once. This chain uses TRBV4-3 with TRBJ2-3; tentative D call: TRBD1 (6 bases). Germline values: CDR1 LGHNA, CDR2 YSLEER. V shed 0 bases and J shed 2 bases, with 24 bases lying between them. The CDR3 consists of 20 residues. Here the CDR3 reads CASSQDPPLGAEINTDTQYF. The CDR3 DNA reads as TGCGCCAGCAGCCAAGATCCCCCCTTGGGGGCGGAGATTAACACAGATACGCAGTATTTT.

This clonotype has just a few counts. The chain couples TRBV7-2 to TRBJ2-1; D possibly uses TRBD1 or TRBD2 (6 bases each). The CDR3 totals 16 residues. Trimming removed 5 bases from V and 4 bases from J, with 18 bases in between. Germline CDR1 is SGHTA and CDR2 is FQGNSA. As DNA, the CDR3 is TGTGCCAGCAGCCGCCCTGGACAAGGGGGGTACAATGAGCAGTTCTTC. As protein: CASSRPGQGGYNEQFF.

J is TRBJ2-5 and V is TRBV3-1; no definite D call. CDR3 length equals 13 residues. Trimming left V 1 base short and J 2 bases short, with 5 bases between. The germline gives CDR1 LGHDT, CDR2 YNNKEL (reference sequence). This chain's CDR3 is CASSQVLQETQYF. CDR3 bases: TGTGCCAGCAGCCAAGTCCTACAAGAGACCCAGTACTTC.

The chain combines TRBV9 with TRBJ1-1; weak D call: TRBD1 (5 bases). Trimming cost V 3 bases and J 6 bases, with 6 bases left between them. CDR3 length equals 11 residues. Germline loops: CDR1 SGDLS, CDR2 YYNGEE. CDR3 in DNA: TGTGCCAGCAGCGCAGGGTCTGAAGCTTTCTTT. It translates to CASSAGSEAFF. Variable domain in full (rest from reference TRBV9 and TRBJ1-1): DSGVTQTPKHLITATGQRVTLRCSPRSGDLSVYWYQQSLDQGLQFLIQYYNGEERAKGNILERFSAQQFPDLHSELNLSSLELGDSALYFCASSAGSEAFFGQGTRLTVV.

This chain connects TRBV10-3 to TRBJ1-1; D might be TRBD1 (5 bases). This CDR3 comprises 15 residues. V dropped 7 bases and J dropped 1 base, with 16 bases sitting between them. Per the germline V gene, CDR1 is ENHRY and CDR2 is SYGVKD. CDR3 nucleotide sequence: TGTGCCATCACCCAACGGGGACGCGGGAACACTGAAGCTTTCTTT. This translates into CAITQRGRGNTEAFF.

The genes are TRBV5-1 and TRBJ1-1, with D possibly matching TRBD1 (5 bases). The CDR3 is 15 amino acids. V was shortened by 0 bases and J by 1 base, with 10 bases between the two germline ends. Germline assignment: CDR1 SGHRS and CDR2 YFSETQ. The CDR3 region has the DNA TGCGCCAGCAGCTTGGTAGGGGTTTCGAACACTGAAGCTTTCTTT. Protein product: CASSLVGVSNTEAFF.

The genes are TRBV7-2 and TRBJ2-4; 10 bases line up with TRBD2. The CDR3 has 13 residues. Germline CDR1 is SGHTA and CDR2 is FQGNSA. With V trimmed by 3 bases and J by 13 bases, 6 bases remained unmatched. CDR3 amino acids: CASSFSGRYVQYF. The CDR3 DNA reads TGTGCCAGCAGCTTTAGCGGGAGGTATGTGCAGTACTTC.

The J gene is TRBJ2-5, the V gene TRBV3-1; D gene uncertain. Trimming cost V 1 base and J 11 bases, with 23 bases left between them. CDR1 and CDR2 from the germline V gene are LGHDT and YNNKEL (reference sequence). The CDR3 spans 16 residues. The CDR3 nucleotides read TGTGCCAGCAGCCAAGGTTCGTGGGGTACGTTCAATGAGCAGTACTTC. Residues: CASSQGSWGTFNEQYF.

The V gene is TRBV7-9, the J gene TRBJ1-2; no reliable D call. This CDR3 is built from 13 residues. The germline V and J ends were trimmed by 6 bases and 3 bases, with 11 bases remaining between them. Germline V gives CDR1 SEHNR, CDR2 FQNEAQ (reference sequence). The CDR3 DNA reads as TGTGCCAGCAGACTGGACGGTGACTATGGCTACACCTTC. It is translated as CASRLDGDYGYTF.

J is TRBJ1-1 and V is TRBV3-1, with a tentative D call TRBD1 (5 bases). The germline V gene encodes CDR1 LGHDT and CDR2 YNNKEL (reference sequence). The CDR3 has 14 amino acids. V shed 1 base and J shed 3 bases, with 9 bases lying between them. For the CDR3, the DNA is TGTGCCAGCAGCCAAGCAGGGATGGACACTGAAGCTTTCTTT. It is translated as CASSQAGMDTEAFF.

This clonotype was seen a handful of times. V usage is TRBV4-2 and J usage is TRBJ1-2; no clear D gene. The length of the CDR3 is 13 residues. Trimming took 0 bases from V and 7 from J, leaving 9 bases between them. CDR1 and CDR2 from the germline V gene are LGHNA and YNFKEQ. The CDR3 spells CASSQEIPLGYTF. DNA for the CDR3: TGTGCCAGCAGCCAAGAGATCCCGCTTGGCTACACCTTC.

This chain links TRBV3-1 with TRBJ1-1, with a tentative D call TRBD1 (5 bases). V dropped 3 bases and J dropped 11 bases, with 19 bases sitting between them. Germline CDR1 reads LGHDT; CDR2 reads YNNKEL (reference sequence). This CDR3 region has 14 residues. Here the CDR3 DNA reads TGTGCCAGCAGCCAGGCACCGGGGGGTGGAGAGGCTTTCTTT. This translates into CASSQAPGGGEAFF. The variable domain in full, with the rest retrieved from reference TRBV3-1 and TRBJ1-1, is DTAVSQTPKYLVTQMGNDKSIKCEQNLGHDTMYWYKQDSKKFLKIMFSYNNKELIINETVPNRFSPKSPDKAHLNLHINSLELGDSAVYFCASSQAPGGGEAFFGQGTRLTVV.